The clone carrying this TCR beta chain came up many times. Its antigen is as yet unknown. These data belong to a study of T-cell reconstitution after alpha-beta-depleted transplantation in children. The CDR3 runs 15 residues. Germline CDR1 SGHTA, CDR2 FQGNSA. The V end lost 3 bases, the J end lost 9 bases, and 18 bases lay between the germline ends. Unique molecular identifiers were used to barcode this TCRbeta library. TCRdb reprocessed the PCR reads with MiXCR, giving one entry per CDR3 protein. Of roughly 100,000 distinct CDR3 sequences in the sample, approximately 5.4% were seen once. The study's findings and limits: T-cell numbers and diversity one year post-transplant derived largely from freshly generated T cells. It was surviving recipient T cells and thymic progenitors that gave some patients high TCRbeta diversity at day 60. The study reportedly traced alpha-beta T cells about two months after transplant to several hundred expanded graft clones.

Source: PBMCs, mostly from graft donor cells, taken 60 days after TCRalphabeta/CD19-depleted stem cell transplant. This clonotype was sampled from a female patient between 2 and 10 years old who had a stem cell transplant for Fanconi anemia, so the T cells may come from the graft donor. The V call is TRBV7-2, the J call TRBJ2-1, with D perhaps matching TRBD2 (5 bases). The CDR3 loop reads CASSFELVSLSEQFF. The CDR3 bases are TGTGCCAGCAGCTTCGAACTAGTTAGCTTGAGTGAGCAGTTCTTC.